This T cell receptor (beta chain) was documented in a study of T and B cells in COVID-19 patients. Study results and limitations: CD4+, regulatory T cell, CD8+ and sorted SARS-CoV-2-responsive or tetramer+ T cells were not yet sequenced. Symptomatic-phase blood samples from mildly ill patients and early samples from severe cases were scarce.

From blood, about 240-550 ng of genomic DNA served as TRB template. BIOMED2 TRB-A/B primer pools were used in multiplex TRB PCR. In TCRdb, the multiplex PCR reads were re-called with MiXCR into one record per CDR3 protein. The sample carries more than 9,500 distinct CDR3 sequences, 25% to 30% recorded once. As regards this clonotype: Its antigen is not identified.

The source is a human donor who had recovered from COVID-19. Sequenced sample: blood.

The CDR3 is CASSSGTGGYNEQFF. Here the CDR3 DNA reads TGTGCCAGCAGTTCCGGGACAGGGGGTTACAATGAGCAGTTCTTC. This chain uses TRBV12-3 or TRBV12-4 with TRBJ2-1; 11 bases match TRBD1. V gave up 4 bases and J gave up 4 bases; unmatched junction bases: 3. CDR3 length equals 15 residues.